The clone carrying this TCR beta chain has a count of ten or more. Its antigen is as yet unknown. Attached unique molecular identifiers marked individual cDNA molecules. A single record per CDR3 protein comes from TCRdb applying MiXCR to the 5' RACE reads. The data show about 83,000 distinct CDR3 sequences, roughly an eighth seen once. This specimen comes from a study of early T cells in non-severe SARS-CoV-2 infection. Overall study context: The sequenced material was bulk RNA from unsorted whole blood, and its chains were unpaired. The study's findings and limits: VDJdb-based matching was biased toward anti-spike CD8 responses and missed private and CD4 specificities.

V was pared by 4 bases and J by 4 bases, with 11 bases of the junction left unmatched. The CDR3 covers 16 residues. Germline lookup yields CDR1 SGHRS and CDR2 YFSETQ. This chain uses TRBV5-1 with TRBJ2-7; TRBD1 matches 10 bases. The receptor was isolated from an adult who was a healthcare worker with PCR-confirmed SARS-CoV-2 infection or an uninfected control (not recorded which). The sample taken for sequencing was whole blood. CDR3 in amino acids: CASSASPTGGGYEQYF. Written as DNA, the CDR3 is TGCGCCAGCAGCGCGTCCCCGACAGGGGGCGGGTACGAGCAGTACTTC.